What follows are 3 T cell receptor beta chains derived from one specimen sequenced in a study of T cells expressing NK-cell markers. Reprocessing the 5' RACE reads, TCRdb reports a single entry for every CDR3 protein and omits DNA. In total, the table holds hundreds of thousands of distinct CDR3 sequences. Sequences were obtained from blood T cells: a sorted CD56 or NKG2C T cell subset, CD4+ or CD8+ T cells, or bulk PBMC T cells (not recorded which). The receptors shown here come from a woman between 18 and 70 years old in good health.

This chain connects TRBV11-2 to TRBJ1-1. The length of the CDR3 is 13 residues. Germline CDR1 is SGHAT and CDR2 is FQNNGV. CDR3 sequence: CASSSDKNTEAFF.

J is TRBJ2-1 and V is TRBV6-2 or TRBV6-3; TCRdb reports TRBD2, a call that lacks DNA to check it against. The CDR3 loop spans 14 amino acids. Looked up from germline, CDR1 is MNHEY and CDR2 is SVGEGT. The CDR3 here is CASSYSGLVREQFF.

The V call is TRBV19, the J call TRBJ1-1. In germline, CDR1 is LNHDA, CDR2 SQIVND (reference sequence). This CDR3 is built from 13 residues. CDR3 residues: CASSNRGGTEAFF.